This T cell receptor (beta chain) appears in the sequencing data of a study of T cell responses to AZD1222 COVID-19 vaccine. To note about this clone: The target antigen is unknown.

Study-level results: The study reported that nearly half of spike-specific TCRs target unmutated variant regions. CD4 TCRs associated with vaccination spanned spike, dominating at 160-218 and 743-854. Females outnumbered males among donors, who were mostly white British; clonal diversity was possibly underestimated. Among those given AZD1222, only six were seropositive at baseline.

Germline-derived CDR1 and CDR2 are SQVTM and ANQGSEA. The CDR3 has 14 residues. Trimming took off 4 bases at V and 6 bases at J, with 18 bases between the two ends. Sequencing was performed with immunoSEQ multiplex PCR; in TCRdb, only in-frame clones are kept and a portion is missing. Of 75,000 to 95,000 clones listed, 85% are singletons. This chain uses TRBV29-1 with TRBJ1-1; TRBD1 is a possible D gene (5 bases). The sequenced sample was peripheral blood, obtained 28 days after the second AZD1222 dose. The clonotype originates from an adult who received the AZD1222 COVID-19 vaccine. The CDR3 DNA is TGCAGCGTTGCTATCCGGGACGCCCGTCCTGAAGCTTTCTTT. Protein sequence: CSVAIRDARPEAFF.